This T cell receptor (beta chain) stems from a study of blood T cells in healthy people across ages. Study outcomes and limitations: It was held that diversity estimates obtained from one million T cells represented underestimates.

Concerning this clonotype itself: Its antigen is currently unknown.

A second PCR of 7 to 11 cycles used a sample-barcoded 5' primer and a J-beta primer mix. There were at least 3 million CDR3-containing paired-end reads obtained from each sample. TCRdb ran MiXCR on the 5' RACE reads and lists one entry per CDR3 protein. Of around 800,000 distinct CDR3 sequences listed, about 59% were seen once; the top ten hold roughly 25%. The receptor was isolated from a man in his thirties or forties in good health. Source material: blood.

CDR3 DNA: TGCAGTGTAGGGGGGGCCCACGGCCTCAATGAGCAGTTCTTC. Translation gives CSVGGAHGLNEQFF. The chain uses TRBV20-1 and TRBJ2-1, with TRBD2 as a possible D gene (7 bases). Trimming left V 7 bases short and J 6 bases short, with 19 bases between. The germline V gene encodes CDR1 DFQATT and CDR2 SNEGSKA (reference sequence). The CDR3 length is 14 residues.